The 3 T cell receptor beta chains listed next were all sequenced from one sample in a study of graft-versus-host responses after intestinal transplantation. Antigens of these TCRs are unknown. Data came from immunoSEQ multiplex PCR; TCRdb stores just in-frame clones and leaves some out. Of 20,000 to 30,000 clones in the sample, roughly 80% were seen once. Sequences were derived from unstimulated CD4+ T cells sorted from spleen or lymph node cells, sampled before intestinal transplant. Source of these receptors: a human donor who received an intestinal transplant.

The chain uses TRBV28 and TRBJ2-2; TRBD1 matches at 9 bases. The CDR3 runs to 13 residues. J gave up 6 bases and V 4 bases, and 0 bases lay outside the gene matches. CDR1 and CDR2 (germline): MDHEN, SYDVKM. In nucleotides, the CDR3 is TGTGCCAGCAGTTACAGGGGGCCCGGGGAGCTGTTTTTT. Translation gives CASSYRGPGELFF.

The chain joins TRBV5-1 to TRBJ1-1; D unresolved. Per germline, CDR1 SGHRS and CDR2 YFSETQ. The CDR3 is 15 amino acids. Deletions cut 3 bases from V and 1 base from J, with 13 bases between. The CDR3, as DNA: TGCGCCAGCAGCTCGGCGGGCTTTCAGAACACTGAAGCTTTCTTT. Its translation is CASSSAGFQNTEAFF.

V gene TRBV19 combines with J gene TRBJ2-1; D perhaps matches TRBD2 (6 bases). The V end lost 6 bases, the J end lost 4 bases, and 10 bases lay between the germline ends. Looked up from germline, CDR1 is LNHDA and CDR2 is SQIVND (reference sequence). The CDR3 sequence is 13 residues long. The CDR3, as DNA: TGTGCCAGTAGATTTGGACTATACAATGAGCAGTTCTTC. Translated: CASRFGLYNEQFF.